This TCR beta chain was recorded in a study of graft-versus-host responses after intestinal transplantation. Remarks on this clone: Its antigen is undetermined.

This CDR3 contains 15 residues. After removal of 6 bases from V and 7 bases from J, the junction contained 11 bases not matched to a gene. The V gene's germline CDR1 is MDHEN and CDR2 SYDVKM. Assay used: immunoSEQ multiplex PCR; TCRdb lists only in-frame clones, some missing. Seen here are about 90,000 clones, roughly 87% observed once, and the top ten hold about a sixth. This material consisted of unstimulated CD8+ T cells sorted from spleen or lymph node cells, taken before intestinal transplant. This clonotype was obtained from a human donor who received an intestinal transplant. V usage is TRBV28 and J usage is TRBJ2-1, with 8 bases matching TRBD2. This CDR3 reads CASSFSGRIWNEQFF. DNA for the CDR3: TGTGCCAGCAGCTTCAGCGGGAGAATATGGAATGAGCAGTTCTTC.